The 10 T cell receptor beta chains below come from one sample, sequenced in a study of blood T cell repertoires in COVID-19. Sequencing was performed with immunoSEQ multiplex PCR; in TCRdb, only in-frame clones are kept and a portion is missing. The repertoire holds more than 95,000 clones, with approximately 68% as singletons. Material for sequencing was peripheral blood. The receptors originated from a woman in her 70s with acute or convalescent COVID-19.

The V call is TRBV7-9, the J call TRBJ1-1; TRBD1 is a possible D gene (5 bases). CDR3 length: 12 residues. Trimming took 5 bases from V and 9 from J, leaving 13 bases between them. Germline V gene data show CDR1 as SEHNR and CDR2 as FQNEAQ (reference sequence). The DNA for the CDR3 is TGTGCCAGCAGCACCGACAGCCAGAAAGCTTTCTTT. It codes for CASSTDSQKAFF.

The chain is built from TRBV11-2 and TRBJ2-7; 8 bases map to TRBD1. The trim removed 5 bases at V and 5 bases at J, leaving 8 bases unmatched. Germline V gene data show CDR1 as SGHAT and CDR2 as FQNNGV. The CDR3 runs 14 residues. The CDR3 region has the DNA TGTGCCAGCAGCCCTGCAGGGGGCTGGGACGAGCAGTACTTC. Its protein product is CASSPAGGWDEQYF.

This chain uses TRBV4-1 with TRBJ2-5; D gene uncertain. CDR3 size: 15 residues. The germline gives CDR1 MGHRA, CDR2 YSYEKL. V was clipped by 1 base and J by 1 base, with 10 bases between them. CDR3 amino acids: CASSQVGLVQETQYF. CDR3 nucleotide sequence: TGCGCCAGCAGCCAAGTAGGCCTAGTCCAAGAGACCCAGTACTTC.

This chain links TRBV7-9 with TRBJ2-2; 7 nucleotides align to TRBD2. Trimming at V came to 5 bases and at J to 1 base, leaving 4 bases not matched to a gene. The CDR3 has 15 residues. Germline CDR1 and CDR2: SEHNR and FQNEAQ (reference sequence). The CDR3 is CASSTTSVNTGELFF. The DNA of the CDR3 is TGTGCCAGCAGCACCACTAGCGTGAACACCGGGGAGCTGTTTTTT.

This sequence joins TRBV9 and TRBJ2-2; 7 bases map to TRBD1. The CDR3 totals 15 residues. Germline V CDR1 and CDR2: SGDLS, YYNGEE. V dropped 4 bases and J dropped 3; count of bases not matched to a gene: 6. CDR3 DNA sequence: TGTGCCAGCAGCTTGACAGGGAAGGACACCGGGGAGCTGTTTTTT. It codes for CASSLTGKDTGELFF.

The chain carries TRBV2 and TRBJ1-2, with TRBD1 matching 9 bases. The germline gives CDR1 SNHLY, CDR2 FYNNEI. The junction had 7 bases not matched to a gene; V was cut back by 4 bases and J by 4 bases. The CDR3 loop spans 15 amino acids. The CDR3 here is CASSGDRALSYGYTF. The CDR3, as DNA: TGTGCCAGCAGTGGGGACAGGGCGCTTAGCTATGGCTACACCTTC.

The sample holds a few counts of this clone. This chain uses TRBV19 with TRBJ1-6; D possibly corresponds to TRBD1 (6 bases). Germline loops: CDR1 LNHDA, CDR2 SQIVND (reference sequence). V was clipped by 6 bases and J by 6 bases, with 12 bases between them. CDR3 length: 14 residues. The CDR3 spells CASRPGHFNSPLHF. The CDR3 DNA is TGTGCCAGTAGGCCGGGACACTTTAATTCACCCCTCCACTTT.

The chain employs TRBV2 and TRBJ1-5, with 7 nucleotides matching TRBD1. Trimming took 4 bases from V and 6 from J; bases not matched to a gene: 9. The length of the CDR3 is 15 residues. Germline CDR1 is SNHLY and CDR2 is FYNNEI. CDR3 sequence reads: CASSVGQVEGQPQHF. For the CDR3, the DNA is TGTGCCAGCAGTGTCGGACAGGTTGAAGGTCAGCCCCAGCATTTT. Drawing the rest from reference TRBV2 and TRBJ1-5, the complete variable domain is EPEVTQTPSHQVTQMGQEVILRCVPISNHLYFYWYRQILGQKVEFLVSFYNNEISEKSEIFDDQFSVERPDGSNFTLKIRSTKLEDSAMYFCASSVGQVEGQPQHFGDGTRLSIL.

The chain uses TRBV7-9 and TRBJ1-6, with 9 bases matching TRBD1. The germline V gene encodes CDR1 SEHNR and CDR2 FQNEAQ (reference sequence). The CDR3 runs to 18 residues. V was pared by 0 bases and J by 0 bases, with 3 bases of the junction left unmatched. The CDR3 region has the DNA TGTGCCAGCAGCTTAGCGACAGGGGGAAGCTCCTATAATTCACCCCTCCACTTT. Protein: CASSLATGGSSYNSPLHF.

In the case of this clone: Other DNA sequences of this sample code for an identical CDR3. This chain connects TRBV6-5 to TRBJ2-5, with a weak D call TRBD2 (6 bases). The V end lost 6 bases, the J end lost 2 bases, and 10 bases lay between the germline ends. The CDR3 runs to 13 residues. CDR1 and CDR2 from the germline V gene are MNHEY and SVGAGI. CDR3 sequence reads: CASRGGLQETQYF. The CDR3 nucleotides are TGTGCCAGCAGGGGGGGACTTCAAGAGACCCAGTACTTC.